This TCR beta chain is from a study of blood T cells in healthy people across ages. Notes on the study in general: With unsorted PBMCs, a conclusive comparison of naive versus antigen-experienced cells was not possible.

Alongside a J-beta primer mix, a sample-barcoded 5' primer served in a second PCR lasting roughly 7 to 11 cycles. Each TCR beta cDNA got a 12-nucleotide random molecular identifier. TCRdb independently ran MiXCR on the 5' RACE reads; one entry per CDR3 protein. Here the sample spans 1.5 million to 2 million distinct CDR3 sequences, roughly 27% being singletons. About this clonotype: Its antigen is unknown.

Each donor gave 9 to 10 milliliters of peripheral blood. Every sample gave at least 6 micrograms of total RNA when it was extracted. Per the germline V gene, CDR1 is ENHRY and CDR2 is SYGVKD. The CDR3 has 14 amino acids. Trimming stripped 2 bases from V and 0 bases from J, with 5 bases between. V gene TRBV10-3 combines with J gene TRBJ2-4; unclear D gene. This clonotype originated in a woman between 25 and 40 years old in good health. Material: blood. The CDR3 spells CAISETAAKNIQYF. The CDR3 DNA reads TGTGCCATCAGTGAGACGGCAGCCAAAAACATTCAGTACTTC.